This T cell receptor (beta chain) was identified during a study of shared clonotypes between healthy human individuals. On this clone itself: The sample holds other DNA sequences that translate to the same CDR3.

In the naive CD8 group, cells lacked CD45RO and were positively selected for CCR7, so terminally differentiated effector memory CD45RA+ cells were left out. V was clipped by 3 bases and J by 5 bases, with 15 bases between them. This CDR3 region has 14 residues. From germline, CDR1 is SQVTM and CDR2 ANQGSEA. Clones were sequenced by immunoSEQ multiplex PCR, and TCRdb holds only the in-frame ones, with some missing. The sample lists 800,000 or so clones, around 96% occurring once. The sequencing input was naive CD8+ T cells sorted from blood. The receptor's source is a man between 25 and 39 years old in good health. The chain is built from TRBV29-1 and TRBJ2-3, with D possibly being TRBD1 (8 bases). CDR3 sequence: CSVEVQGGRDTQYF. The CDR3 DNA follows: TGCAGCGTTGAGGTACAGGGGGGGCGAGATACGCAGTATTTT.